A single sample gave rise to the 4 T cell receptor beta chains below, sequenced in a study of blood T cell repertoires in COVID-19. Assay used: immunoSEQ multiplex PCR; TCRdb lists only in-frame clones, some missing. The top ten clones hold 3% to 4.5% of a sample with approximately 220,000 clones, 65% to 90% of them seen once. Sequencing was done on a sample of PBMCs or T cells enriched from blood (not recorded which). The origin of the receptors is a woman aged 40 to 50 with acute COVID-19.

As to this clone: Relative to the germline gene, one junction end is altered; a read error may explain this. The chain recombines TRBV2 with TRBJ2-1; possibly TRBD2 for D (6 bases). The germline gives CDR1 SNHLY, CDR2 FYNNEI. The CDR3 totals 12 residues. The CDR3 DNA is TGTGCCAGCAAAGGAGAGGGAGGCCCGGGGCTCTTC. Its translation is CASKGEGGPGLF. The whole variable domain, filled in from reference TRBV2 and TRBJ2-1, reads EPEVTQTPSHQVTQMGQEVILRCVPISNHLYFYWYRQILGQKVEFLVSFYNNEISEKSEIFDDQFSVERPDGSNFTLKIRSTKLEDSAMYFCASKGEGGPGLFGPGTRLTVL.

The chain recombines TRBV28 with TRBJ1-2, with TRBD1 matching 7 bases. This CDR3 spans 15 amino acids. V shed 4 bases and J 8 bases; nucleotides not matched to a gene: 13. The germline V gene has CDR1 MDHEN and CDR2 SYDVKM. CDR3 region: CASSSARDSREGYTF. As DNA, the CDR3 is TGTGCCAGCAGTTCAGCTCGGGACAGTCGGGAGGGCTACACCTTC.

This clone appeared once. The chain employs TRBV18 and TRBJ2-2; a possible D gene is TRBD2 (6 bases). The CDR3 totals 19 residues. V was pared by 3 bases and J by 0 bases, with 20 bases between. Germline CDR1 KGHSH, CDR2 LQKENI. CDR3 protein: CASSPVPPQGLTNTGELFF. In DNA, the CDR3 is TGTGCCAGCTCACCGGTCCCGCCCCAGGGACTGACGAACACCGGGGAGCTGTTTTTT. Using reference TRBV18 and TRBJ2-2 for the parts outside the CDR3, the full variable domain is NAGVMQNPRHLVRRRGQEARLRCSPMKGHSHVYWYRQLPEEGLKFMVYLQKENIIDESGMPKERFSAEFPKEGPSILRIQQVVRGDSAAYFCASSPVPPQGLTNTGELFFGEGSRLTVL.

This clone came up a few times. This chain connects TRBV27 to TRBJ2-4, with D possibly matching TRBD2 (6 bases). The CDR3 is 20 amino acids. Trimming removed 3 bases from V and 0 bases from J, with 24 bases in between. CDR1 and CDR2 (germline): MNHEY, SMNVEV (reference sequence). Here the CDR3 DNA reads TGTGCCAGCAGTTTGGCCCTGGGGGGAACTACTAGGATAGCCAAAAACATTCAGTACTTC. Amino acid sequence: CASSLALGGTTRIAKNIQYF.